This T cell receptor (beta chain) was retrieved from a study of cytomegalovirus exposure and HLA in healthy donors. The PCR employed 60 Vbeta primers together with 13 Jbeta primers. Produced via immunoSEQ multiplex PCR; TCRdb's table is partial and in-frame only. Counted here are 170,000 or so clones, around 78% occurring once; the ten biggest clones make up roughly 3%. Germline V gene sequence: CDR1 SEHNR, CDR2 FQNEAQ (reference sequence). The CDR3 has 17 amino acids. V was cut by 3 bases and J by 0 bases, with 17 bases left in between. V is TRBV7-9 and J is TRBJ1-1, with no clear D. This sequence was found in a woman in her thirties or forties in good health and CMV-seronegative. The sequenced sample consisted of PBMCs. The CDR3: CASSLVREGDMNTEAFF. In DNA form, the CDR3 reads TGTGCCAGCAGCTTGGTCCGGGAGGGAGACATGAACACTGAAGCTTTCTTT.